This T cell receptor beta chain was recovered during a study of cytotoxic CD8 clonotypes in ibrutinib-treated CLL. Study-level information: Response specimens were obtained following a median treatment duration of roughly 12 months, with a range of 6 to 36. The samples contained 260,000 or so productive templates on average. They also contained an average of approximately 94,000 productive rearrangements. Study results and limitations: Clonality went up at ibrutinib response and then declined back toward baseline at progression. Baseline-level clonality went beyond age-matched healthy donors and moved in step with circulating CD8+ T-cell counts.

The CDR3 is 14 amino acids. In germline, CDR1 is MNHNS, CDR2 SASEGT. V shed 5 bases and J 4 bases; nucleotides not matched to a gene: 5. TCRdb keeps only in-frame clones here, not all; method: immunoSEQ multiplex PCR. Among 200,000 or so clones, just over 70% were seen once, and the ten largest hold approximately 5.9%. About this clone: Its antigen remains unknown.

The V gene is TRBV6-1, the J gene TRBJ2-3; 8 nucleotides align to TRBD2. The sequence derives from a human donor with chronic lymphocytic leukemia. The sequenced sample was PBMCs, obtained after 12 months of ibrutinib treatment. CDR3 protein: CASSIGGAPDTQYF. The CDR3 nucleotides read TGTGCCAGCAGTATCGGGGGGGCCCCAGATACGCAGTATTTT.